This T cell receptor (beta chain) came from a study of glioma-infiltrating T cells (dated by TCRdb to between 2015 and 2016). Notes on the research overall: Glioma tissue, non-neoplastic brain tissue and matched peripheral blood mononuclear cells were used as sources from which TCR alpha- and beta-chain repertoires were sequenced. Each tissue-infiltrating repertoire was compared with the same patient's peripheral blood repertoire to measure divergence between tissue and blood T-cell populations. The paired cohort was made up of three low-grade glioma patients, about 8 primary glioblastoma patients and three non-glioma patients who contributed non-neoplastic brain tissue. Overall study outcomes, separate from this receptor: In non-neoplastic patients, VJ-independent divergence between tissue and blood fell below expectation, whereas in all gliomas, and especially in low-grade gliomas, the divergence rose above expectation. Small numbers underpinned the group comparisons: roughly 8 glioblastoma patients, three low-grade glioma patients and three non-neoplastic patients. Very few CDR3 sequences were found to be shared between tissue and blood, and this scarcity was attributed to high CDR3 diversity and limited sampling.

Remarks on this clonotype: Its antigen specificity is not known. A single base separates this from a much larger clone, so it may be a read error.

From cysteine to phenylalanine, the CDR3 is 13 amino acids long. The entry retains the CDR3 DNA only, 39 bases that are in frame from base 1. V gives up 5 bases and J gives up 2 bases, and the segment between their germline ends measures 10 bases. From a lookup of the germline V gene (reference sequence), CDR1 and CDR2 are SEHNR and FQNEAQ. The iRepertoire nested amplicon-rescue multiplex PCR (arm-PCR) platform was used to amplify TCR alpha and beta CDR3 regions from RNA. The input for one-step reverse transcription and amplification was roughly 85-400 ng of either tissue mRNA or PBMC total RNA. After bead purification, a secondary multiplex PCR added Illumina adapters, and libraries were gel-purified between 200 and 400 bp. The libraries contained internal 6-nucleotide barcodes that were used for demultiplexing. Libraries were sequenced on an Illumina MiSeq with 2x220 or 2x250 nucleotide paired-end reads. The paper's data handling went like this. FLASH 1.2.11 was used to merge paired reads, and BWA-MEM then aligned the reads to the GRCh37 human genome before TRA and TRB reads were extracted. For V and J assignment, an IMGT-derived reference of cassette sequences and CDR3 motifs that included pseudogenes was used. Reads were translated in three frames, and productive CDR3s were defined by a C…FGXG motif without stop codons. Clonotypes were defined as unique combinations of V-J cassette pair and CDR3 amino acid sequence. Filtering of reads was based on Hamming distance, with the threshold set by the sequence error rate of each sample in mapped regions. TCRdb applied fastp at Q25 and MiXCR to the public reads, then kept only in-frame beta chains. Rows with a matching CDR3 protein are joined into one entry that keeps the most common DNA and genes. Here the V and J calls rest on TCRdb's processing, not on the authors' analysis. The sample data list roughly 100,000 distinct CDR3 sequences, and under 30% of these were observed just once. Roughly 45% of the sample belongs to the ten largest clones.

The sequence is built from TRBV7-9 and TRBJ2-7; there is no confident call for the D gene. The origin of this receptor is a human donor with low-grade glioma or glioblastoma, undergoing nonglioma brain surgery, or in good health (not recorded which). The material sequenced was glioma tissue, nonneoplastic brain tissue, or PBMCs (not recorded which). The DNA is TGTGCCAGCAGCCCGATCTGGACCTACGAGCAGTACTTC. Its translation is CASSPIWTYEQYF.